Reported below is one TCR beta chain. Its antigen remains unidentified. The CDR3 contains 14 residues. Trimming removed 6 bases from V and 2 bases from J; junction bases left unmatched: 1. Germline V gives CDR1 SGHAT, CDR2 FQNNGV. These data belong to a study of a mutant IDH1 vaccine in newly diagnosed glioma. Study overall: The study started vaccination 4-6 weeks after radiotherapy alone, or with temozolomide cycles. Patients' prior therapy spanned radiotherapy, temozolomide, or both; most underwent both.

Clones were read by immunoSEQ multiplex PCR, and TCRdb kept only the in-frame ones, dropping some. The sample includes tens of thousands of clones, approximately 87% of them seen just once. The time point denotes: week 23, last vaccination. Topical imiquimod accompanied each vaccine dose, which consisted of 300 ug of mutant IDH1 20-mer peptide. The study enrolled donors with new WHO grade 3 or 4 IDH1-mutant, ATRX-lost astrocytomas. Findings and limits, study-wide: Vaccine-induced responses were seen in approximately 93% of patients, spanning several MHC alleles.

The gene calls are TRBV11-2 and TRBJ2-7; 13 bases agree with TRBD2. The material was PBMCs, obtained from a glioma patient whose treatment included an IDH1 peptide vaccine. The TCR sequence derives from a man between 35 and 55 years old with glioma. The chain's CDR3 is CASRLAGGTYEQYF. The CDR3 DNA sequence: TGTGCCAGCAGACTAGCGGGAGGGACCTACGAGCAGTACTTC.